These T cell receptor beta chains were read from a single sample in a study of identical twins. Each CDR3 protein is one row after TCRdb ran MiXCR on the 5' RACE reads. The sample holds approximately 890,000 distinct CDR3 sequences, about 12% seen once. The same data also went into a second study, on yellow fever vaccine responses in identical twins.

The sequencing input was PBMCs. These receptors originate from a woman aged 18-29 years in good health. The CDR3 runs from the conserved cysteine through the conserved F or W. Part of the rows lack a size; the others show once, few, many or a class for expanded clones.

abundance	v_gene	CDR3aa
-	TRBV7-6	CASSGRVSGELFF
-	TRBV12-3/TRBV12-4	CASSTELGEGNEQFF
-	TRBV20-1	CSASGTSGDTDTQYF
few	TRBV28	CASSSTGTQGNEQFF
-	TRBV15	CATSRDIPRGPQKLFF
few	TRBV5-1	CASSFRTSGGPGETQYF
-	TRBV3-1	CASSQGPRMGYTF
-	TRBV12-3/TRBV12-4	CASRPGTSGFPYF
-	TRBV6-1	CASRPSQGASYEQYF
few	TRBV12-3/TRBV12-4	CASSFSGGLGTNEKLFF
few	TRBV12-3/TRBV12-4	CASSASTGANVLTF
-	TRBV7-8	CASSLGGQGEGSEKLFF
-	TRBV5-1	CASSQGQAFGELFF
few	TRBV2	CASRADVASPYETQYF
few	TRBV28	CASSASGSVTYEQYF
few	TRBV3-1	CASSQDGLAGANSLLQYF
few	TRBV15	CATSRGSPSSYNEQFF
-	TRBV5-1	CASSFHGVGETQYF
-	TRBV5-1	CASSLAIPATRHTQYF
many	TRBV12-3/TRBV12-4	CASSPGQPDF
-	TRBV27	CASSLGTGIGEQFF
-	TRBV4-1	CASSKDAEAYNEQFF
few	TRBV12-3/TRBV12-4	CASSLAGVDGTIYF
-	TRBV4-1	CASSQAQGSEQYF
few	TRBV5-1	CASSNRVRHGYTF
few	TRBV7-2	CASSLAGQGRQPQHF
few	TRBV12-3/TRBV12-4	CASSLDGGRDTRYF
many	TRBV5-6	CASSLAGTSNEQFF
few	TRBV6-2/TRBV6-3	CASNMKGLGLAGASTDTQYF
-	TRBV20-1	CSARSSGGSSPLHF
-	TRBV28	CASRETSLTGELFF
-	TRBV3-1	CASSQAPRQSGANVLTF
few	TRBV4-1	CASSLTISTDTQYF
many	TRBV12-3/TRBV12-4	CASSPAAQGTEAFF
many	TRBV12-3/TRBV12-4	CASSWQPNTEAFF
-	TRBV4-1	CASSQGLGLYF
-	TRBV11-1	CASSLGSKVNEQFF
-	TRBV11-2	CASSQTTGGKADYGYTF
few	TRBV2	CASSQMTSGFNTDTQYF
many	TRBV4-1	CASSQASEADTQYF
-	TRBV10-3	CAISGSSTGFTEAFF
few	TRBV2	CASRWTENTGELFF
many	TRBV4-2	CASSQDGSGQPNEQFF
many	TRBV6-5	CASSYGGQETQYF
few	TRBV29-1	CSVGRGRGGGELFF
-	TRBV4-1	CASSQAPGTKYPDTQYF